This is a list of T cell receptor beta chains from one sample in a study of cytomegalovirus exposure and HLA in healthy donors. The assay was immunoSEQ multiplex PCR, and TCRdb's table has in-frame clones only and misses some. Counted here are approximately 160,000 clones, 50% to 75% occurring once; the ten biggest clones make up 2.5% to 3.5%. The specimen sequenced was PBMCs. The receptors here all came from a woman aged 30 to 39 in good health and CMV-seropositive. The CDR3 runs from the conserved cysteine through the conserved F or W. A D gene is named only where the DNA matches it firmly.

cdr3_length: 19; d_call: -; v_call: TRBV4-1; j_call: TRBJ1-5; cdr3_aa: CASSQGRLGVREPNQPQHF; cdr3_nt: TGCGCCAGCAGCCAAGGCCGTCTCGGGGTAAGGGAACCGAATCAGCCCCAGCATTTT
cdr3_length: 15; d_call: TRBD2; v_call: TRBV29-1; j_call: TRBJ2-5; cdr3_aa: CSVPGLAGGEETQYF; cdr3_nt: TGCAGCGTTCCCGGACTAGCGGGGGGGGAGGAGACCCAGTACTTC
cdr3_length: 15; d_call: -; v_call: TRBV9; j_call: TRBJ2-5; cdr3_aa: CASSVAAGARETQYF; cdr3_nt: TGTGCCAGCAGCGTAGCCGCGGGGGCCCGAGAGACCCAGTACTTC
cdr3_length: 13; d_call: -; v_call: TRBV7-9; j_call: TRBJ2-2; cdr3_aa: CASSFLNTGELFF; cdr3_nt: TGTGCCAGCAGCTTCCTTAACACCGGGGAGCTGTTTTTT
cdr3_length: 14; d_call: -; v_call: TRBV5-1; j_call: TRBJ1-2; cdr3_aa: CASSLDRSRDGYTF; cdr3_nt: TGCGCCAGCAGCTTGGACAGGTCCAGGGATGGCTACACCTTC
cdr3_length: 14; d_call: TRBD1; v_call: TRBV5-1; j_call: TRBJ1-2; cdr3_aa: CASRSAGGADGYTF; cdr3_nt: TGCGCCAGCAGATCCGCAGGGGGCGCGGATGGCTACACCTTC
cdr3_length: 14; d_call: -; v_call: TRBV9; j_call: TRBJ1-5; cdr3_aa: CASSVGGGSQPQHF; cdr3_nt: TGTGCCAGCAGCGTAGGTGGGGGGTCTCAGCCCCAGCATTTT
cdr3_length: 17; d_call: -; v_call: TRBV11-2; j_call: TRBJ2-7; cdr3_aa: CASSLYQRRGGSGEQYF; cdr3_nt: TGTGCCAGCAGCTTATACCAGCGCAGGGGCGGGAGCGGTGAGCAGTACTTC
cdr3_length: 16; d_call: -; v_call: TRBV10-1; j_call: TRBJ2-2; cdr3_aa: CASSEIVGGNTGELFF; cdr3_nt: TGCGCCAGCAGTGAGATTGTCGGTGGGAACACCGGGGAGCTGTTTTTT
cdr3_length: 16; d_call: -; v_call: TRBV11-2; j_call: TRBJ2-1; cdr3_aa: CASSLERLSSYNEQFF; cdr3_nt: TGTGCCAGCAGCTTAGAGAGACTAAGCTCATACAATGAGCAGTTCTTC